This entry lists 18 T cell receptor beta chains sequenced from one sample in a study of CXCR3-negative and CXCR3-positive naive CD8 T cells. Study conclusions and caveats: CXCR3-positive naive cells had TRB CDR3s that were more hydrophobic than CXCR3-negative naive cells had.

The study made its TRB cDNA libraries by 5' RACE, adding UMI labels. No DNA is given; TCRdb re-called the 5' RACE reads and lists each CDR3 protein once. The sample totals about 84,000 distinct CDR3 sequences. Their antigen targets remain unknown. The specimen was naive CXCR3+ CD8+ T cells from blood. The sample's subset: CD45RO-CCR7+CD27+CD95- naive CD8+ T cells expressing CXCR3 (TNR3+). These receptors all stem from a human donor in good health. Some clones in this sample may be carry-over from other donors' samples.

The chain is built from TRBV7-8 and TRBJ2-3; TCRdb outputs TRBD2, but without DNA this stays unchecked. The CDR3 spans 18 residues. From germline, CDR1 is SGHVS and CDR2 FQNEAQ. CDR3 residues: CATRTILRLAEGTDTQYF.

The chain joins TRBV4-1 to TRBJ2-1; the D gene TCRdb calls, TRBD1, cannot be checked with no DNA. The germline gives CDR1 MGHRA, CDR2 YSYEKL. The CDR3 contains 13 residues. The chain's CDR3 is CASSHARGGEQCF.

The chain carries TRBV11-2 and TRBJ1-2; TCRdb names TRBD1, which stays unverified in the absence of DNA. The germline V gene has CDR1 SGHAT and CDR2 FQNNGV. This CDR3 is built from 15 residues. Here the CDR3 reads CASSQGTGTPYGYTF.

This rearrangement joins TRBV28 to TRBJ2-3; the D call from TCRdb, TRBD2, cannot be confirmed without DNA. Per the germline V gene, CDR1 is MDHEN and CDR2 is SYDVKM. The CDR3 is 11 amino acids. The CDR3 loop is CASSTSREQYF.

The chain joins TRBV27 to TRBJ2-1; without DNA, the TCRdb call of TRBD1 cannot be checked. The germline gives CDR1 MNHEY, CDR2 SMNVEV (reference sequence). The CDR3 sequence is 13 residues long. The CDR3 spells CASSWGQGNEQFF.

V is TRBV27 and J is TRBJ1-3; TCRdb selects TRBD1, and the lack of DNA leaves this call unchecked. The germline V gene has CDR1 MNHEY and CDR2 SMNVEV (reference sequence). The CDR3 consists of 18 residues. The CDR3: CASSRSPFYGTGGNTIYF.

V and J are TRBV6-6 and TRBJ2-2; the D gene TCRdb calls, TRBD2, cannot be checked with no DNA. The CDR3 contains 13 residues. CDR1 is MNHNY, CDR2 SVGAGI, per germline (reference sequence). The CDR3 region is CASSYGGLGELFF.

The rearrangement links TRBV30 to TRBJ1-5; lacking DNA, the TRBD1 call made by TCRdb goes unchecked. Germline V lookup: CDR1 GTSNPN, CDR2 SVGIG (reference sequence). The length of the CDR3 is 17 residues. The CDR3 loop is CAWSPRIGQGGFQPQHF.

The V and J genes are TRBV12-3 or TRBV12-4 and TRBJ2-7; lacking DNA, the TRBD1 call made by TCRdb goes unchecked. This CDR3 spans 14 amino acids. Here the CDR3 reads CASNKLGGLDEQYF.

This chain connects TRBV14 to TRBJ2-5. Per the germline V gene, CDR1 is SGHDN and CDR2 is FVKESK. The CDR3 extends over 14 amino acids. CDR3 sequence reads: CASSQVHVLETQYF.

The CDR3 spells CASLGGQGDQPQHF. This sequence joins TRBV6-6 and TRBJ1-5; TCRdb's assignment of TRBD1 cannot be checked, as there is no DNA. Germline assignment: CDR1 MNHNY and CDR2 SVGAGI (reference sequence). The CDR3 contains 14 residues.

V gene TRBV20-1 combines with J gene TRBJ1-1; the D call from TCRdb, TRBD1, cannot be confirmed without DNA. This CDR3 comprises 13 residues. CDR1 is DFQATT and CDR2 is SNEGSKA in the germline V gene (reference sequence). CDR3 sequence: CSARPLGGSEAFF.

CDR3 sequence reads: CASSQDLGEGEAFF. The J gene is TRBJ1-1, the V gene TRBV4-2. Germline V gene sequence: CDR1 LGHNA, CDR2 YNFKEQ. CDR3 length: 14 residues.

The gene calls are TRBV15 and TRBJ1-6; the TRBD1 assignment by TCRdb is unverifiable without DNA. CDR1 is LNHNV, CDR2 YYDKDF, per germline (reference sequence). The CDR3 consists of 16 residues. The CDR3 region is CATSSTPRGNDSPLHF.

The chain employs TRBV20-1 and TRBJ2-5; the TCRdb D gene call, TRBD1, has no DNA to confirm it. The length of the CDR3 is 15 residues. Per the germline V gene, CDR1 is DFQATT and CDR2 is SNEGSKA (reference sequence). This CDR3 reads CSAMGTGGDSETQYF.

The V call is TRBV9, the J call TRBJ1-2. This CDR3 spans 15 amino acids. Germline CDR1 SGDLS, CDR2 YYNGEE. This chain's CDR3 is CASSVAEGLSYGYTF.

The chain has TRBV9 and TRBJ1-1. The V gene's germline CDR1 is SGDLS and CDR2 YYNGEE. The CDR3 is made up of 14 amino acids. CDR3 sequence reads: CASSDSNMNTEAFF. The variable domain in full, completed from reference TRBV9 and TRBJ1-1, reads DSGVTQTPKHLITATGQRVTLRCSPRSGDLSVYWYQQSLDQGLQFLIQYYNGEERAKGNILERFSAQQFPDLHSELNLSSLELGDSALYFCASSDSNMNTEAFFGQGTRLTVV.

The V gene is TRBV2, the J gene TRBJ1-5. The length of the CDR3 is 17 residues. Germline V gene data show CDR1 as SNHLY and CDR2 as FYNNEI. CDR3 protein: CASSQKPGRAETQPQHF.